The rows below give T cell receptor beta chains drawn from one sample of a study of cytomegalovirus exposure and HLA in healthy donors. Sequencing used immunoSEQ multiplex PCR; TCRdb keeps in-frame clones, though not all of them. The table lists approximately 130,000 clones, 80% of them singletons, with roughly 4% in the top ten. The sequenced sample was PBMCs. These receptors were collected from a woman in her forties in good health and CMV-seronegative. Each CDR3 is given with its conserved first and last residue. D genes are given only for firm matches.

>TRBD2|TRBJ2-1|TRBV18
CASSPSLAGVDEQFF
TGTGCCAGCTCACCATCCCTAGCGGGAGTGGATGAGCAGTTCTTC
>.|TRBJ2-1|TRBV9
CASSVLNNEQFF
TGTGCCAGCAGCGTCCTAAACAATGAGCAGTTCTTC
>TRBD1|TRBJ2-7|TRBV28
CASSLGDRAYEQYF
TGTGCCAGCAGTTTGGGGGACAGGGCCTACGAGCAGTACTTC
>TRBD2|TRBJ2-5|TRBV5-1
CASSPFGGRGEETQYF
TGCGCCAGCAGCCCCTTCGGCGGGAGGGGGGAAGAGACCCAGTACTTC
>TRBD2|TRBJ2-7|TRBV28
CASRTGDYSSYEQYF
TGTGCCAGCAGGACTGGGGACTACTCCTCCTACGAGCAGTACTTC
>.|TRBJ1-5|TRBV4-3
CASSQEFVRGLNQPQHF
TGCGCCAGCAGCCAAGAGTTTGTCAGGGGTCTCAATCAGCCCCAGCATTTT
>.|TRBJ2-7|TRBV5-1
CASSFAQEQYF
TGCGCCAGCAGCTTTGCACAGGAGCAGTACTTC
>TRBD1|TRBJ2-7|TRBV9
CASSAPGGTDEQYF
TGTGCCAGCAGCGCTCCAGGGGGTACCGACGAGCAGTACTTC
>.|TRBJ2-7|TRBV27
CASSLGSGFVSYEQYF
TGTGCCAGCAGTTTAGGGTCAGGCTTCGTCTCCTACGAGCAGTACTTC
>.|TRBJ1-2|TRBV14
CASSQDHSLYGYTF
TGTGCCAGCAGCCAAGATCACAGCCTCTATGGCTACACCTTC
>.|TRBJ2-1|TRBV6-1
CASSEYLNEQFF
TGTGCCAGCAGTGAATACTTGAATGAGCAGTTCTTC
>.|TRBJ1-5|TRBV7-2
CASSLDGVSNQPQHF
TGTGCCAGCAGCTTAGACGGGGTTAGCAATCAGCCCCAGCATTTT
>TRBD1|TRBJ2-1|TRBV28
CASSLGTGVDNEQFF
TGTGCCAGCAGCCTGGGGACAGGGGTTGACAATGAGCAGTTCTTC
>TRBD1|TRBJ2-3|TRBV5-8
CASSPIGQVSSTDTQYF
TGTGCCAGCAGCCCGATAGGACAGGTGTCTAGCACAGATACGCAGTATTTT
>.|TRBJ2-2|TRBV2
CASSLAGSLTGELFF
TGTGCCAGCAGTTTGGCAGGGTCCCTAACCGGGGAGCTGTTTTTT
>TRBD2|TRBJ2-1|TRBV4-1
CASSLGLPFNEQFF
TGCGCCAGCAGCCTGGGACTACCCTTCAATGAGCAGTTCTTC